The source of this T cell receptor (beta chain) is a study of shared clonotypes between healthy human individuals. When replicate PCRs were run on sorted subsets, they used 150 to 250 ng DNA, approximately 33,000 T cell genomes. TCRdb's table, derived via immunoSEQ multiplex PCR, lists solely in-frame clones and lacks some. The repertoire has under 1,900,000 clones, 97% to 99% of them found once; the top ten carry 0.36%. This CDR3 comprises 15 residues. Germline trimming cut 4 bases from V and 10 bases from J; bases unmatched to any gene: 7. The germline gives CDR1 LNHDA, CDR2 SQIVND (reference sequence). This clone was observed a single time.

V is TRBV19 and J is TRBJ2-2; TRBD2 agrees at 12 bases. The sample was naive CD4+ T cells sorted from blood. Subset here: CD45RA+ positively selected. This receptor was taken from a man aged 30 to 39 in good health. CDR3 loop: CASSTTSGSMEELFF. In DNA, the CDR3 is TGTGCCAGTAGTACGACTAGCGGGAGTATGGAGGAGCTGTTTTTT.